The next 23 T cell receptor beta chains were all read from a single sample in a study of sequential checkpoint blockade in melanoma. Some clones are missing from TCRdb's copy, which holds only in-frame ones; the method was immunoSEQ multiplex PCR. The sample lists some 31,000 clones, 65% to 90% seen once, with over 20% in the top ten. Treatment denoted: randomized to nivolumab then ipilimumab (arm A) or the reverse (arm B). Sequencing used CD8+ T cells sorted from blood (inferred from file names), obtained from a patient given nivolumab and ipilimumab in sequence. These receptors were collected from a human donor with melanoma.

This chain joins TRBV21-1 and TRBJ2-7; the table's D call, TRBD1, was not checked against the DNA. TRBV21-1 is given as a pseudogene. The CDR3 contains 16 residues. In nucleotides, the CDR3 is TGTGCCAGCAGATTATTAGACAGGGACCCTTTCTACGAGCAGTACTTC. Its protein is CASRLLDRDPFYEQYF.

The genes are TRBV11-2 and TRBJ2-1, with D tentatively TRBD2 (5 bases). V shed 6 bases and J shed 8 bases, with 11 bases lying between them. Germline CDR1 is SGHAT and CDR2 is FQNNGV. The CDR3 extends over 12 amino acids. The CDR3 DNA reads as TGTGCCAGCAGACCGGGAAGCGATGAGCAGTTCTTC. Amino acid sequence: CASRPGSDEQFF.

V usage is TRBV7-9 and J usage is TRBJ2-1; D is unclear. The CDR3 is 15 amino acids. Trimming shortened V by 1 base and J by 6 bases, and 13 bases separated the two germline ends. CDR1 and CDR2 from the germline V gene are SEHNR and FQNEAQ (reference sequence). The CDR3 is CASSLETFIFNEQFF. CDR3 nucleotides: TGTGCCAGCAGCTTAGAGACATTTATTTTCAATGAGCAGTTCTTC.

This chain uses TRBV10-3 with TRBJ2-7; maybe TRBD1 (5 bases). CDR1 ENHRY and CDR2 SYGVKD come from the germline V gene. V lost 5 bases and J lost 5, with 16 bases in between. CDR3 length: 14 amino acids. The CDR3 sequence: CAISSGRVLDEQYF. DNA for the CDR3: TGTGCCATCAGTTCGGGCAGGGTGTTGGACGAGCAGTACTTC.

CDR3 DNA sequence: TGTGCCAGCAGTTTGATAGCGGGGAAATACAATGAGCAGTTCTTC. This sequence encodes CASSLIAGKYNEQFF. The V and J genes are TRBV27 and TRBJ2-1; 8 bases agree with TRBD2. V gave up 3 bases and J gave up 4 bases; unmatched junction bases: 5. The CDR3 loop spans 15 amino acids. CDR1 and CDR2 from the germline V gene are MNHEY and SMNVEV (reference sequence).

This clone was recorded a few times. V usage is TRBV7-4 and J usage is TRBJ2-5, with D possibly matching TRBD1 (6 bases). CDR3 length: 13 residues. CDR1 SGHVT and CDR2 SQSDAQ come from the germline V gene. The germline V and J ends were trimmed by 5 bases and 2 bases, with 9 bases remaining between them. The CDR3, as DNA: TGTGCCAGCAGCCAGGACAGACAAGAGACCCAGTACTTC. This sequence encodes CASSQDRQETQYF.

This chain connects TRBV13 to TRBJ2-1; 8 nucleotides agree with TRBD2. The CDR3 spans 15 residues. The germline V gene has CDR1 PRHDT and CDR2 FYEKMQ (reference sequence). With 3 bases clipped from V and 4 bases from J, the junction kept 5 bases outside the gene matches. The CDR3 DNA reads TGTGCCAGCAGCTTGCGGGGGGCCACATACAATGAGCAGTTCTTC. It codes for CASSLRGATYNEQFF.

This clone was counted a single time. This chain connects TRBV6-5 to TRBJ2-3; D is uncertain. V lost 2 bases to trimming and J lost 0 bases, with 12 bases between them. CDR1 and CDR2 from the germline V gene are MNHEY and SVGAGI. The CDR3 is 16 amino acids. The DNA for the CDR3 is TGTGCCAGCAGTTACACGCCTTTGCGAAGCACAGATACGCAGTATTTT. Translation gives CASSYTPLRSTDTQYF.

The chain links TRBV6-5 to TRBJ2-7; no definite D call. V dropped 0 bases and J dropped 3 bases, with 12 bases sitting between them. This CDR3 comprises 15 residues. In germline, CDR1 is MNHEY, CDR2 SVGAGI. The CDR3 DNA is TGTGCCAGCAGTTACTCGGAAAGGAGAAGCTACGAGCAGTACTTC. As protein: CASSYSERRSYEQYF.

This chain uses TRBV5-5 with TRBJ1-5; 10 positions match TRBD1. The J segment lost 3 bases and the V segment lost 3 bases, leaving 3 bases of the junction unmatched. Germline CDR1 is SGHKS and CDR2 is YYEKEE (reference sequence). This CDR3 spans 15 amino acids. CDR3 coding DNA: TGTGCCAGCAGCTCCGGGACAGGGGACAATCAGCCCCAGCATTTT. It is translated as CASSSGTGDNQPQHF. Supplemented by reference TRBV5-5 and TRBJ1-5, the full variable domain reads DAGVTQSPTHLIKTRGQQVTLRCSPISGHKSVSWYQQVLGQGPQFIFQYYEKEERGRGNFPDRFSARQFPNYSSELNVNALLLGDSALYLCASSSGTGDNQPQHFGDGTRLSIL.

The chain couples TRBV5-4 to TRBJ2-5, with D perhaps TRBD2 (5 bases). The J call may be mistaken, given a closer DNA end match to TRBJ2-7. The CDR3 sequence is 13 residues long. Germline V gives CDR1 SGHNT, CDR2 YYREEE (reference sequence). Here the CDR3 DNA reads TGTGCCAGCAGCTTGGGTCCGGAGGACGAGCAGTACTTC. Translating gives CASSLGPEDEQYF.

This rearrangement joins TRBV4-3 to TRBJ1-2; 7 nucleotides align to TRBD1. With V trimmed by 5 bases and J by 7 bases, 10 bases remained unmatched. Germline V gives CDR1 LGHNA, CDR2 YSLEER. The CDR3 loop spans 14 amino acids. This CDR3 is CASSVTGLDSGYTF. CDR3 sequence (DNA): TGCGCCAGCAGCGTGACAGGGTTAGACTCTGGCTACACCTTC.

CDR3 in amino acids: CATNPTGTGELFF. The CDR3 coding sequence is TGTGCCACGAACCCCACTGGCACCGGGGAGCTGTTTTTT. The rearrangement joins TRBV15 to TRBJ2-2; D is unresolved. The CDR3 is made up of 13 amino acids. CDR1 is LNHNV and CDR2 is YYDKDF in the germline V gene (reference sequence). Trimming removed 9 bases at V and 4 bases at J, with 12 bases between. Using reference TRBV15 and TRBJ2-2 for the parts outside the CDR3, the full variable domain is DAMVIQNPRYQVTQFGKPVTLSCSQTLNHNVMYWYQQKSSQAPKLLFHYYDKDFNNEADTPDNFQSRRPNTSFCFLDIRSPGLGDTAMYLCATNPTGTGELFFGEGSRLTVL.

V usage is TRBV4-2 and J usage is TRBJ2-7; D is perhaps TRBD1 (5 bases). Between the trimmed V and J ends, which lost 1 base and 3 bases, there was a span of 7 bases. In germline, CDR1 is LGHNA, CDR2 YNFKEQ. The CDR3 covers 13 residues. Written as DNA, the CDR3 is TGTGCCAGCAGCCAAGTTCAGGGCTACGAGCAGTACTTC. This gives the protein CASSQVQGYEQYF.

The V gene is TRBV27, the J gene TRBJ2-3, with 8 nucleotides matching TRBD2. Looked up from germline, CDR1 is MNHEY and CDR2 is SMNVEV (reference sequence). This CDR3 has 16 amino acids. The ends lost 0 bases at V and 3 bases at J; junction bases unmatched: 5. The CDR3 reads CASSLSLGRGTDTQYF. CDR3 DNA sequence: TGTGCCAGCAGTTTATCTCTCGGGAGGGGGACAGATACGCAGTATTTT.

This rearrangement joins TRBV9 to TRBJ2-7, with a possible D match to TRBD1 (5 bases). Germline values: CDR1 SGDLS, CDR2 YYNGEE. The ends were cut back, 0 bases at V and 3 bases at J, with 7 bases in the middle. CDR3 length: 13 amino acids. CDR3: CASSVGDSYEQYF. The CDR3 DNA follows: TGTGCCAGCAGCGTAGGTGACAGCTACGAGCAGTACTTC.

The gene calls are TRBV4-3 and TRBJ2-1; a weak D match, TRBD2 (7 bases). Trimming pared 0 bases from V and 6 bases from J, leaving 12 bases between. The CDR3 runs to 15 residues. Germline values: CDR1 LGHNA, CDR2 YSLEER. CDR3: CASSQDSGGVNEQFF. CDR3 nucleotide sequence: TGCGCCAGCAGCCAAGATTCGGGGGGCGTCAATGAGCAGTTCTTC.

Turning to this clone: Other nucleotide sequences in the sample specify the same CDR3. The chain is built from TRBV9 and TRBJ2-7; TRBD1 matches at 7 bases. The germline V gene has CDR1 SGDLS and CDR2 YYNGEE. The CDR3 extends over 15 amino acids. After removal of 4 bases from V and 4 bases from J, the junction contained 11 bases not matched to a gene. The CDR3 sequence: CASSPGIGGGYEQYF. Here the CDR3 DNA reads TGTGCCAGCAGCCCAGGTATAGGGGGCGGGTACGAGCAGTACTTC.

V usage is TRBV27 and J usage is TRBJ2-7; 8 bases are a match to TRBD1. This CDR3 region has 15 residues. Germline V gene data show CDR1 as MNHEY and CDR2 as SMNVEV (reference sequence). V gave up 5 bases and J gave up 6 bases; unmatched junction bases: 12. The CDR3 DNA sequence: TGTGCCAGCAGTCCCCAGACGACAGGGGATGGCGAGCAGTACTTC. Amino acids: CASSPQTTGDGEQYF.

The J gene is TRBJ2-7, the V gene TRBV14; maybe TRBD2 (6 bases). Trimming took off 3 bases at V and 5 bases at J, with 8 bases between the two ends. The CDR3 is 12 residues long. Germline values: CDR1 SGHDN, CDR2 FVKESK. As DNA, the CDR3 is TGTGCCAGCAGCCACGGAGGGAACGAGCAGTACTTC. This codes for CASSHGGNEQYF.

This chain uses TRBV28 with TRBJ2-7, with D possibly matching TRBD1 (6 bases). V shed 7 bases and J shed 2 bases, with 12 bases lying between them. The CDR3 covers 13 residues. Germline lookup yields CDR1 MDHEN and CDR2 SYDVKM. CDR3 in DNA: TGTGCCAGCACTCCTGGGACACCCTACGAGCAGTACTTC. This gives the protein CASTPGTPYEQYF.

The V gene is TRBV13, the J gene TRBJ2-2; D not resolved. CDR1 is PRHDT and CDR2 is FYEKMQ in the germline V gene (reference sequence). The germline V and J ends were trimmed by 5 bases and 3 bases, with 10 bases remaining between them. The CDR3 runs to 14 residues. CDR3 DNA: TGTGCCAGCAGCGTTATGGGCTACACCGGGGAGCTGTTTTTT. It specifies CASSVMGYTGELFF.

The chain couples TRBV28 to TRBJ2-2; TRBD2 agrees at 9 bases. Trimming took 11 bases from V and 6 from J; bases not matched to a gene: 7. CDR3 length: 13 residues. The germline CDR1 and CDR2 sequences are MDHEN and SYDVKM. In DNA, the CDR3 is TGTGCCGGGGGCGGGAGGGCCGCCGGGGAGCTGTTTTTT. As protein: CAGGGRAAGELFF.